The 18 T cell receptor beta chains in this list originate from one sample, sequenced in a study of cytomegalovirus exposure and HLA in healthy donors. PCR primers comprised 60 Vbeta and 13 Jbeta primers. The data were produced by immunoSEQ multiplex PCR, yet TCRdb's version contains in-frame clones alone and is incomplete. The sample carries 150,000 to 180,000 clones, less than 85% recorded once. The sequencing sample was made of PBMCs. Receptors were obtained from a woman aged 45-60 years in good health and CMV-seropositive.

The V gene is TRBV2, the J gene TRBJ1-1; D is possibly TRBD1 (5 bases). V shed 5 bases and J shed 11 bases, with 15 bases lying between them. The germline V gene has CDR1 SNHLY and CDR2 FYNNEI. The CDR3 length is 12 residues. The CDR3 loop reads CASSPLRDLAFF. The CDR3 DNA reads as TGTGCCAGCAGTCCCCTCCGGGACTTGGCTTTCTTT.

The genes are TRBV9 and TRBJ2-2, with 9 bases that match TRBD1. The CDR3 is made up of 19 amino acids. The germline V gene encodes CDR1 SGDLS and CDR2 YYNGEE. The junction had 12 bases not matched to a gene; V was cut back by 2 bases and J by 1 base. Written as DNA, the CDR3 is TGTGCCAGCAGCGTTTCTTATAGGACAGGGGATTTGAACACCGGGGAGCTGTTTTTT. Translating it yields CASSVSYRTGDLNTGELFF.

The chain employs TRBV27 and TRBJ1-2; TRBD1 aligns across 7 bases. The CDR3 is 15 residues long. Germline-derived CDR1 and CDR2 are MNHEY and SMNVEV (reference sequence). V dropped 6 bases and J dropped 7; count of bases not matched to a gene: 14. CDR3 in amino acids: CASSPTNTGARGYTF. In nucleotides, the CDR3 is TGTGCCAGCAGCCCAACAAACACAGGGGCCCGTGGCTACACCTTC.

In the case of this clone: Distinct nucleotide sequences in the sample also encode this CDR3. The V and J genes are TRBV19 and TRBJ1-1, with TRBD1 matching over 8 bases. The germline gives CDR1 LNHDA, CDR2 SQIVND (reference sequence). The V and J ends lost 6 bases and 4 bases, in that order; junction bases with no gene match: 13. CDR3 length: 16 residues. The chain's CDR3 is CASRSDRTGRGTEAFF. The CDR3 DNA reads as TGTGCCAGTAGGTCCGATCGGACAGGGAGAGGCACTGAAGCTTTCTTT.

The gene calls are TRBV18 and TRBJ2-5, with D unresolved. V gave up 1 base and J gave up 2 bases, with 8 bases separating them. This CDR3 region has 14 residues. CDR1 is KGHSH, CDR2 LQKENI, per germline. This CDR3 reads CASSPLRAQETQYF. The CDR3 DNA sequence: TGTGCCAGCTCACCACTCAGAGCGCAAGAGACCCAGTACTTC.

The chain is built from TRBV13 and TRBJ2-4; 8 nucleotides line up with TRBD2. Germline CDR1 and CDR2: PRHDT and FYEKMQ (reference sequence). The CDR3 spans 15 residues. J was trimmed by 6 bases and V by 6 bases; bases with no gene match: 10. DNA of the CDR3: TGTGCCAGCAGGTCCCGCGGGGGGCCAAGAAACATTCAGTACTTC. Translated: CASRSRGGPRNIQYF. Combining the CDR3 with reference TRBV13 and TRBJ2-4 gives the whole variable domain AAGVIQSPRHLIKEKRETATLKCYPIPRHDTVYWYQQGPGQDPQFLISFYEKMQSDKGSIPDRFSAQQFSDYHSELNMSSLELGDSALYFCASRSRGGPRNIQYFGAGTRLSVL.

This clone was detected only a few times. This chain uses TRBV5-1 with TRBJ2-7; weak D call: TRBD1 (5 bases). Trimming removed 1 base from V and 2 bases from J, with 10 bases in between. The CDR3 totals 14 residues. Germline loops: CDR1 SGHRS, CDR2 YFSETQ. The CDR3 region is CASSLTAGTYEQYF. As DNA, the CDR3 is TGCGCCAGCAGCTTGACAGCAGGGACCTACGAGCAGTACTTC.

The CDR3 protein is CASSFRPLDRDTEAFF. CDR3 bases: TGCGCCAGCAGCTTCCGGCCACTGGACAGGGACACTGAAGCTTTCTTT. The V and J genes are TRBV5-1 and TRBJ1-1, with 8 bases identical to TRBD1. The CDR3 spans 16 residues. J gave up 3 bases and V 2 bases, and 9 bases lay outside the gene matches. Per germline, CDR1 SGHRS and CDR2 YFSETQ.

V usage is TRBV7-9 and J usage is TRBJ2-4, with a possible D match to TRBD1 (5 bases). Trimming cost V 3 bases and J 6 bases, with 12 bases left between them. Germline CDR1 is SEHNR and CDR2 is FQNEAQ (reference sequence). The CDR3 consists of 14 residues. This chain's CDR3 is CASSFTGVGNIQYF. The DNA of the CDR3 is TGTGCCAGCAGCTTTACAGGCGTTGGAAACATTCAGTACTTC.

The chain uses TRBV30 and TRBJ2-2; 7 bases fit TRBD2. The CDR3 length is 13 residues. Germline V gene data show CDR1 as GTSNPN and CDR2 as SVGIG (reference sequence). J gave up 5 bases and V 5 bases, and 5 bases lay outside the gene matches. The CDR3 spells CAWAGEGTGELFF. The DNA of the CDR3 is TGTGCCTGGGCCGGGGAGGGGACCGGGGAGCTGTTTTTT.

The chain links TRBV7-2 to TRBJ1-5, with D possibly matching TRBD1 (5 bases). The CDR3 has 14 amino acids. The ends were cut back, 0 bases at V and 7 bases at J, with 10 bases in the middle. Germline CDR1 and CDR2: SGHTA and FQGNSA. CDR3 region: CASSLAGGRQPQHF. The DNA of the CDR3 is TGTGCCAGCAGCTTAGCGGGGGGGAGGCAGCCCCAGCATTTT.

This chain links TRBV4-3 with TRBJ2-5; D gene ambiguous. Judging by the DNA end, TRBJ2-7 fits better; the J call may be wrong. The CDR3 is made up of 14 amino acids. The germline V gene encodes CDR1 LGHNA and CDR2 YSLEER. The CDR3 DNA reads TGCGCCAGCAGCCTTCCGAGAGATTCCTACGAGCAGTACTTC. Its translation is CASSLPRDSYEQYF.

This chain connects TRBV18 to TRBJ2-7; 10 bases line up with TRBD1. Per the germline V gene, CDR1 is KGHSH and CDR2 is LQKENI. The CDR3 loop spans 13 amino acids. J gave up 2 bases and V 6 bases, and 1 base lay outside the gene matches. CDR3 bases: TGTGCCAGCTCCGGACAGGGGGCCTACGAGCAGTACTTC. Amino acids: CASSGQGAYEQYF.

The J gene is TRBJ2-1, the V gene TRBV14; D unresolved. The V gene's germline CDR1 is SGHDN and CDR2 FVKESK. With 0 bases removed from V and 8 bases from J, the gap between germline ends came to 14 bases. The length of the CDR3 is 15 residues. The CDR3 nucleotides are TGTGCCAGCAGCCAAGAAATCGTCCCCTCGGATGAGCAGTTCTTC. This gives the protein CASSQEIVPSDEQFF.

This chain joins TRBV29-1 and TRBJ1-1; 8 bases line up with TRBD1. This CDR3 has 15 residues. Trimming at V came to 4 bases and at J to 0 bases, leaving 7 bases not matched to a gene. CDR1 is SQVTM, CDR2 ANQGSEA, per germline. The CDR3 loop is CSVVPGGSMNTEAFF. CDR3 in DNA: TGCAGCGTTGTTCCAGGGGGCTCAATGAACACTGAAGCTTTCTTT.

This chain connects TRBV13 to TRBJ2-3; no definite D call. V gave up 4 bases and J gave up 6 bases, with 11 bases separating them. Germline V gene sequence: CDR1 PRHDT, CDR2 FYEKMQ (reference sequence). The CDR3 covers 13 residues. DNA for the CDR3: TGTGCCAGCAGCTCGACGAGGAGTGATACGCAGTATTTT. Its translation is CASSSTRSDTQYF.

This clone turned up a few times. The chain links TRBV19 to TRBJ1-5, with 9 bases aligning to TRBD1. The germline CDR1 and CDR2 sequences are LNHDA and SQIVND (reference sequence). The J segment lost 4 bases and the V segment lost 9 bases, leaving 10 bases of the junction unmatched. The CDR3 runs to 15 residues. CDR3 amino acids: CASNEIGTGNQPQHF. In DNA form, the CDR3 reads TGTGCCAGCAATGAGATCGGGACAGGGAATCAGCCCCAGCATTTT.

The chain employs TRBV5-5 and TRBJ2-3; 8 bases map to TRBD1. V was pared by 4 bases and J by 3 bases, with 7 bases of the junction left unmatched. This CDR3 has 15 amino acids. The germline gives CDR1 SGHKS, CDR2 YYEKEE (reference sequence). The CDR3 bases are TGTGCCAGCAGCCTGGTGGGACAGGAGACAGATACGCAGTATTTT. The encoded protein is CASSLVGQETDTQYF.